The present T cell receptor (beta chain) was sequenced within a study of blood T cell repertoires in COVID-19. Study as a whole: Whether acute or convalescent, the COVID-19 samples came from the United States, Italy and Spain. T cells, B-cell-depleted T cells, or PBMCs supplied cDNA or gDNA.

Deletions cut 7 bases from V and 5 bases from J, with 24 bases between. Germline V CDR1 and CDR2: LNHDA, SQIVND (reference sequence). The CDR3 has 16 residues. Original handling: Reference gene primer amplification gave estimated nucleated cell counts. Some clones are missing from TCRdb's copy, which holds only in-frame ones; the method was immunoSEQ multiplex PCR. V and J calls and clone size are copied from that table; D and trimming were computed from the DNA. Of 35,000 to 55,000 clones in the sample, approximately 87% were seen once. This chain links TRBV19 with TRBJ2-7; D possibly corresponds to TRBD2 (7 bases). The sample consisted of peripheral blood. The receptor comes from a human donor in a cohort sampled during active COVID-19. The CDR3 nucleotides read TGTGCCAGTAAGGCGCGGGGGCGCCGCATAGGGGACGAGCAGTACTTC. This codes for CASKARGRRIGDEQYF.